The TCR beta chain described here comes from a study of CD8 T cells in ankylosing spondylitis. Findings and caveats of the study: In ankylosing spondylitis blood, a motif of eight highly homologous TCR beta variants appeared characteristic.

Each CDR3 protein is one row after TCRdb ran MiXCR on the 5' RACE reads. Found here are about 390,000 distinct CDR3 sequences, under 25% of them singletons; the top ten hold 16%. This clonotype has more than one count but fewer than ten. Antigen unknown. CDR3 length equals 12 residues. V shed 6 bases and J 5 bases; nucleotides not matched to a gene: 7. The V gene's germline CDR1 is DFQATT and CDR2 SNEGSKA (reference sequence). This sequence joins TRBV20-1 and TRBJ2-7, with TRBD1 identical over 7 bases. Sequenced input: blood, either unsorted or a sorted T cell fraction (not recorded which). This receptor was obtained from a male donor with ankylosing spondylitis. This chain's CDR3 is CSASRQGNEQYF. The CDR3, as DNA: TGCAGTGCCTCTAGACAGGGAAACGAGCAGTACTTC.